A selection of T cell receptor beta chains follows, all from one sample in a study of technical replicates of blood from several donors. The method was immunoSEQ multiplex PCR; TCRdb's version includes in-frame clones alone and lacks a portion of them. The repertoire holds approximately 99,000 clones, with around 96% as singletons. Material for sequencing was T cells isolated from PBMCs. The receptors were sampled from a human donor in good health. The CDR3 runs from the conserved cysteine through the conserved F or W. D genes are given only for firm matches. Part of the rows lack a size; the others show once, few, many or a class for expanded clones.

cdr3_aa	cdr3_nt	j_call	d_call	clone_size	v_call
CASGYSGGDYEQYF	TGCGCCAGCGGTTATAGCGGGGGTGACTACGAGCAGTACTTC	TRBJ2-7	TRBD2	NA	TRBV5-1
CASKGAGASYIHEQYF	TGTGCCAGTAAGGGAGCGGGGGCCTCCTACATCCACGAGCAGTACTTC	TRBJ2-7	TRBD2	NA	TRBV19
CASSLASGDWTYEQYF	TGCGCCAGCAGCTTGGCCTCGGGGGACTGGACGTACGAGCAGTACTTC	TRBJ2-7	NA	NA	TRBV5-1
CASSTSDRGNYNEQFF	TGTGCCAGCAGCACCTCCGACAGGGGGAATTACAATGAGCAGTTCTTC	TRBJ2-1	TRBD1	NA	TRBV28
CARVNRDTHNEQFF	TGTGCCAGAGTGAACCGGGACACCCACAATGAGCAGTTCTTC	TRBJ2-1	NA	once	TRBV19
CASSLATVTDTQYF	TGCGCCAGCAGCTTGGCCACAGTTACAGATACGCAGTATTTT	TRBJ2-3	NA	NA	TRBV5-1
CASSDRDRDLSPLHF	TGTGCCAGCAGCGATAGGGACAGGGATTTATCACCCCTCCACTTT	TRBJ1-6	TRBD1	few	TRBV6-1
CASSSSRTGADYGYTF	TGTGCCAGCAGTTCATCTCGGACAGGGGCTGACTATGGCTACACCTTC	TRBJ1-2	TRBD1	NA	TRBV27
CASSLELFGYGYTF	TGCGCCAGCAGCTTGGAGCTATTCGGCTATGGCTACACCTTC	TRBJ1-2	NA	once	TRBV5-1
CASSRRESQEGSYEQYF	TGCGCCAGCAGCCGGAGGGAGTCACAGGAGGGGTCCTACGAGCAGTACTTC	TRBJ2-7	NA	NA	TRBV4-1
CASSLILGQETQYF	TGTGCCAGCAGCTTAATCCTAGGACAAGAGACCCAGTACTTC	TRBJ2-5	NA	NA	TRBV11-3
CASSVETGAGEQFF	TGTGCCAGCAGCGTAGAAACGGGAGCAGGGGAGCAGTTCTTC	TRBJ2-1	NA	NA	TRBV9
CSGGTGNYGYTF	TGCAGCGGGGGGACAGGGAACTATGGCTACACCTTC	TRBJ1-2	TRBD1	NA	TRBV29-1
CASSYSGRGEQFF	TGTGCCAGCAGTTACTCGGGGCGGGGTGAGCAGTTCTTC	TRBJ2-1	NA	NA	TRBV6-6
CASSQGALPTQFF	TGTGCCAGCAGCCAAGGGGCCCTTCCTACGCAGTTCTTC	TRBJ2-1	NA	NA	TRBV14
CASSEAGGTEAFF	TGTGCCAGCAGTGAAGCAGGGGGAACTGAAGCTTTCTTT	TRBJ1-1	NA	once	TRBV6-1
CASSTGAGGTQYF	TGTGCCAGCAGCACGGGAGCCGGCGGGACCCAGTACTTC	TRBJ2-5	NA	NA	TRBV27
CASSLLTNSGQYF	TGTGCCAGCTCACTATTGACCAATAGCGGGCAGTACTTC	TRBJ2-7	NA	NA	TRBV18
CASSPGLAASYNEQFF	TGTGCCAGCTCACCCGGACTAGCGGCCTCCTACAATGAGCAGTTCTTC	TRBJ2-1	TRBD2	once	TRBV18
CASSLDGTVETQYF	TGTGCCAGCAGCTTAGATGGGACAGTAGAGACCCAGTACTTC	TRBJ2-5	TRBD1	NA	TRBV11-3